The 9 T cell receptor beta chains below all came from one sample that was sequenced in a study of OX40 agonist ivuxolimab in advanced cancers. Receptors were amplified or captured by the immunoSEQ multiplex PCR assay. TCRdb's version of the immuneACCESS table is confined to in-frame rearrangements and falls short of the full clone set. An unresolved V gene accounts for under half of the shortfall where checked; the remainder is of unknown origin. This sample comprises fewer than 85,000 clones, approximately 91% of them detected only once. The top ten clonotypes cover 0.72% of the sample. The sequencing used CD4+ or CD8+ T cells sorted from blood, collected in a trial of the OX40 agonist ivuxolimab. These receptors all come from an adult with an advanced solid tumor such as melanoma, head and neck, liver or kidney cancer.

This chain joins TRBV5-1 and TRBJ1-1; D not resolved. V was clipped by 2 bases and J by 1 base, with 9 bases between them. Germline CDR1 SGHRS, CDR2 YFSETQ. There are 14 residues in the CDR3. The CDR3 loop is CASSFATGNTEAFF. The CDR3 DNA is TGCGCCAGCAGCTTCGCGACGGGGAACACTGAAGCTTTCTTT.

The count of this clone is one. The rearrangement joins TRBV11-2 to TRBJ2-7; D may be TRBD1 or TRBD2 (5 bases each). The CDR3 is 15 amino acids. Trimming cost V 6 bases and J 3 bases, with 18 bases left between them. Germline V lookup: CDR1 SGHAT, CDR2 FQNNGV. The CDR3 reads CASREPGRRSYEQYF. The CDR3 coding sequence is TGTGCCAGCAGAGAACCGGGACGAAGGAGCTACGAGCAGTACTTC.

The chain employs TRBV19 and TRBJ1-2, with D maybe TRBD1 (5 bases). V shed 7 bases and J shed 6 bases, with 18 bases lying between them. Germline CDR1 and CDR2: LNHDA and SQIVND (reference sequence). The CDR3 loop spans 14 amino acids. The CDR3 loop reads CASTRDPSRDGYTF. In DNA form, the CDR3 reads TGTGCCAGTACCCGGGACCCTTCCAGGGATGGCTACACCTTC.

This clone is a singleton in its sample. V is TRBV5-1 and J is TRBJ2-2; tentative D call: TRBD2 (5 bases). This CDR3 is built from 15 residues. Germline V lookup: CDR1 SGHRS, CDR2 YFSETQ. V lost 3 bases, J lost 4 bases, and 13 bases lay in between. The CDR3 spells CASSWTGVGTGELFF. CDR3 DNA sequence: TGCGCCAGCAGCTGGACTGGGGTAGGCACCGGGGAGCTGTTTTTT.

The chain combines TRBV25-1 with TRBJ1-1; 7 bases align to TRBD1. The trim removed 3 bases at V and 4 bases at J, leaving 8 bases unmatched. This CDR3 has 15 residues. CDR1 and CDR2 (germline): MGHDK, SYGVNS. This chain's CDR3 is CASSESRGEGTEAFF. CDR3 sequence (DNA): TGTGCCAGCAGTGAGTCCAGGGGGGAGGGCACTGAAGCTTTCTTT.

A note on this clone: An end of the junction does not agree with germline; a read error may underlie this. The V and J genes are TRBV27 and TRBJ1-4; no clear D gene. Germline V gene lookup returns CDR1 MNHEY and CDR2 SMNVEV (reference sequence). CDR3 length equals 13 residues. The CDR3 spells CASSLTSNEKLFF. CDR3 DNA: TGTGCCAGTAGTTTAACGTCTAATGAAAAACTGTTTTTT.

J is TRBJ2-3 and V is TRBV30; D ambiguous. V lost 0 bases to trimming and J lost 8 bases, with 6 bases between them. This CDR3 has 11 residues. Germline CDR1 and CDR2: GTSNPN and SVGIG (reference sequence). The CDR3 bases are TGTGCCTGGAGTGTACGAGGTACGCAGTATTTT. Protein product: CAWSVRGTQYF. Combining the CDR3 with reference TRBV30 and TRBJ2-3 gives the whole variable domain SQTIHQWPATLVQPVGSPLSLECTVEGTSNPNLYWYRQAAGRGLQLLFYSVGIGQISSEVPQNLSASRPQDRQFILSSKKLLLSDSGFYLCAWSVRGTQYFGPGTRLTVL.

The chain joins TRBV30 to TRBJ1-3; D is perhaps TRBD1 (5 bases). V was pared by 5 bases and J by 4 bases, with 18 bases between. The CDR3 spans 15 residues. Germline CDR1 is GTSNPN and CDR2 is SVGIG (reference sequence). DNA for the CDR3: TGTGCCTGGGGCCGACTCAACAGGAGCGGAAACACCATATATTTT. It is translated as CAWGRLNRSGNTIYF.

The V call is TRBV6-6, the J call TRBJ1-2; possibly TRBD1 for D (6 bases). This CDR3 has 14 amino acids. The germline V gene has CDR1 MNHNY and CDR2 SVGAGI (reference sequence). Trimming removed 2 bases at V and 5 bases at J, with 12 bases between. The CDR3 loop is CASSYEGVWYGYTF. Here the CDR3 DNA reads TGTGCCAGCAGTTACGAGGGGGTTTGGTATGGCTACACCTTC.